This TCR beta chain came from a study of human T cells and chemical hapten exposure. In the study overall: Small discrepancies in pooled library volume mainly accounted for the varying TCR yields per sample.

Unfractionated whole blood was the source of the extracted total RNA. The library tagged each cDNA molecule with unique molecular identifiers. TCRdb re-derived calls from the 5' RACE reads in MiXCR, one entry per CDR3 protein. This sample carries 110,000 to 150,000 distinct CDR3 sequences, 3.5% to 5% of them seen once, and the ten largest clones take approximately 1.3%. This clonotype was found many times. This CDR3 region has 15 residues. Germline CDR1 reads SGHTA; CDR2 reads FQGNSA. Trimming removed 4 bases from V and 1 base from J; junction bases left unmatched: 6. V is TRBV7-2 and J is TRBJ1-1; 7 positions match TRBD1. The clonotype was recovered from a female donor in good health. The CDR3 loop reads CASSSQGQSNTEAFF. For the CDR3, the DNA is TGTGCCAGCAGCTCCCAGGGACAGTCGAACACTGAAGCTTTCTTT.